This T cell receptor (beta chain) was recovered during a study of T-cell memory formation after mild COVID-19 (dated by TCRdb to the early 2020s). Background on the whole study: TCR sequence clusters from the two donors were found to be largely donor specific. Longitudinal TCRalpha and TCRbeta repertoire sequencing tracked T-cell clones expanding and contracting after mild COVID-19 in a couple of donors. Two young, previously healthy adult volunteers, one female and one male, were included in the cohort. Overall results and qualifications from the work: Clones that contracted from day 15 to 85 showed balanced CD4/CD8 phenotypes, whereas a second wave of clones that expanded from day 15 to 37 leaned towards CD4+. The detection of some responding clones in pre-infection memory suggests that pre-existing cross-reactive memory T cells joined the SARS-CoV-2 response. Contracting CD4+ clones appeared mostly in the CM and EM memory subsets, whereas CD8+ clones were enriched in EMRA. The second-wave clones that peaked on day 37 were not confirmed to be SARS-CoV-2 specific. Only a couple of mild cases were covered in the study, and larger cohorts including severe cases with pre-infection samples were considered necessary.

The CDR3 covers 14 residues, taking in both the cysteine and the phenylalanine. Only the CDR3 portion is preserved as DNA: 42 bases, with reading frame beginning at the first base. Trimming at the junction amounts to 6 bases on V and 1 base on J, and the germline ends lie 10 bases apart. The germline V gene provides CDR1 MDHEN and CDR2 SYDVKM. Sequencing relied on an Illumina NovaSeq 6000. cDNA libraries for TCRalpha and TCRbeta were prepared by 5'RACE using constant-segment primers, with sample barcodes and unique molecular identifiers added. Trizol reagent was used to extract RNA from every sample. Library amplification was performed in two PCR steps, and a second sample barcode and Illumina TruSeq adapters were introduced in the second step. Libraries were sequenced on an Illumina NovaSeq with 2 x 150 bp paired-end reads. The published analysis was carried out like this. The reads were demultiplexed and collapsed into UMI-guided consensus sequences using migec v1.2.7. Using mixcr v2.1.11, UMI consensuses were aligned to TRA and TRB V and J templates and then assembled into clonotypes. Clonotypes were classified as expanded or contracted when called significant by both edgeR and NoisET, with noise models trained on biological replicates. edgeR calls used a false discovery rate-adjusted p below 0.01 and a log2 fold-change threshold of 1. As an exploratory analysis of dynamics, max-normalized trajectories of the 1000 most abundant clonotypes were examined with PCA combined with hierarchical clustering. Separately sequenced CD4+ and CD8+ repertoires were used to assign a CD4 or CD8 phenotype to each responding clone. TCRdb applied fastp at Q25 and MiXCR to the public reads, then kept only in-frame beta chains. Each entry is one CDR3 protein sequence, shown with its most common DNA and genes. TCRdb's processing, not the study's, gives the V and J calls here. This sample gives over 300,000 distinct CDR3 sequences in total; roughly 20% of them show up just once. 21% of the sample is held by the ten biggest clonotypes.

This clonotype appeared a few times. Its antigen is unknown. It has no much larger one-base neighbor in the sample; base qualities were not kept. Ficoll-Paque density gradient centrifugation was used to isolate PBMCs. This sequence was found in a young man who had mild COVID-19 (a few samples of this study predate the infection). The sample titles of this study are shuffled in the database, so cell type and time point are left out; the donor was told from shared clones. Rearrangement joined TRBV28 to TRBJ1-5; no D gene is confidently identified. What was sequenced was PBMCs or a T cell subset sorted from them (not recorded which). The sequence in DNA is TGTGCCAGCAGCCCAGACCCGAGCAATCAGCCCCAGCATTTT. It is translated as CASSPDPSNQPQHF.